This TCR beta chain is from a study of beta chain features in type 1 diabetes. What was sequenced were expressed TCRB transcripts, since all of the isolated RNA had been reverse transcribed. The protocol was immunoSEQ multiplex PCR, while the TCRdb copy is restricted to in-frame clones and leaves out a portion. Of 300,000 to 400,000 clones listed, about a tenth are singletons. Study-wide points: With patients and controls alike, PCR might favor shorter templates to an equal degree. TCRB CDR3 length was moderately but significantly reduced in all four CD4+ subsets of Type 1 diabetes patients.

The CDR3 runs to 15 residues. CDR1 is LGHNA, CDR2 YSLEER, per germline. The germline V and J ends were trimmed by 4 bases and 5 bases, with 14 bases remaining between them. This clone was seen a few times. Its antigen remains unknown. The sequence derives from a man aged 25 to 40 with type 1 diabetes. The sequenced material came from central memory CD4+ T cells from blood. The J gene is TRBJ1-4, the V gene TRBV4-3; maybe TRBD1 (5 bases). The CDR3 sequence: CASSLGTEENEKLFF. For the CDR3, the DNA is TGCGCCAGCAGCCTCGGGACGGAGGAAAATGAAAAACTGTTTTTT.